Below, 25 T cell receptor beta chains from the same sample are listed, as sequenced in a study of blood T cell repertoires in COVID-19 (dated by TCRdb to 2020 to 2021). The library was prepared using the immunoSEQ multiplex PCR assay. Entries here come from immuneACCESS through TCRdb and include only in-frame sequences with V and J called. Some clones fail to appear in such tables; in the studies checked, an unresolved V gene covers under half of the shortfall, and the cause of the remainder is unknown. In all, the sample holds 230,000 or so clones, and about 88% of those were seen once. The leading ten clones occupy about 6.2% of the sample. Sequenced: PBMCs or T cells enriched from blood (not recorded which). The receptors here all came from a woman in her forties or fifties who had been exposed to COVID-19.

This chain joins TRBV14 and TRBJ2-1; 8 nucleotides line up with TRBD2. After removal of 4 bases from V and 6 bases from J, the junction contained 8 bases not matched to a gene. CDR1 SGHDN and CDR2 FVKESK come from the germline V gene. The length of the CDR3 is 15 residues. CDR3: CASSPHGGEVNEQFF. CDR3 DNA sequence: TGTGCCAGCAGCCCCCACGGGGGGGAGGTCAATGAGCAGTTCTTC. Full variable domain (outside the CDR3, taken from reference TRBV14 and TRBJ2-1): EAGVTQFPSHSVIEKGQTVTLRCDPISGHDNLYWYRRVMGKEIKFLLHFVKESKQDESGMPNNRFLAERTGGTYSTLKVQPAELEDSGVYFCASSPHGGEVNEQFFGPGTRLTVL.

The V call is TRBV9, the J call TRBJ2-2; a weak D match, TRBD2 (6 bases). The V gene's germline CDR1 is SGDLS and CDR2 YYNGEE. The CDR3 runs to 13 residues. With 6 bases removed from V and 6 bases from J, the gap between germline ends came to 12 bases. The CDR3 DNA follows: TGTGCCAGCACCATGGGGGGAGCCGGGGAGCTGTTTTTT. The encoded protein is CASTMGGAGELFF.

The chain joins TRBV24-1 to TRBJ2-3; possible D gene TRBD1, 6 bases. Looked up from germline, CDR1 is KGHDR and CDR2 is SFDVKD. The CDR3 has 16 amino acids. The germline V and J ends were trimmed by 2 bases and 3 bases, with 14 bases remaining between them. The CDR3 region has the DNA TGTGCCACCAGTGATTCGGGGACACCGAGTACAGATACGCAGTATTTT. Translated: CATSDSGTPSTDTQYF.

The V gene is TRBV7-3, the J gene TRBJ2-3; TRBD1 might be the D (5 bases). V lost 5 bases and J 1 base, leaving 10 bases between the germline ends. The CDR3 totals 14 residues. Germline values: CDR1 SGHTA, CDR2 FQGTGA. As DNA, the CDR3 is TGTGCCAGCAGCCTAGGGGCCCGCACAGATACGCAGTATTTT. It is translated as CASSLGARTDTQYF.

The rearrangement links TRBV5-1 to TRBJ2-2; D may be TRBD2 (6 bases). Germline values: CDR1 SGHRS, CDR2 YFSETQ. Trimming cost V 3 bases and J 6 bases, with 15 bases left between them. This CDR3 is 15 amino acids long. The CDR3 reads CASSSLAGGPGELFF. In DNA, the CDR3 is TGCGCCAGCAGCTCACTAGCTGGGGGACCCGGGGAGCTGTTTTTT.

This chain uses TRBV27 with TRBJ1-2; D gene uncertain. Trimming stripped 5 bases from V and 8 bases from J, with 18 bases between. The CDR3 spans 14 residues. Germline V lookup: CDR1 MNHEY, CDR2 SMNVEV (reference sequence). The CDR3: CASSPGSVSQGYTF. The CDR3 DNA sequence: TGTGCCAGCAGTCCAGGCTCAGTTTCCCAGGGCTACACCTTC.

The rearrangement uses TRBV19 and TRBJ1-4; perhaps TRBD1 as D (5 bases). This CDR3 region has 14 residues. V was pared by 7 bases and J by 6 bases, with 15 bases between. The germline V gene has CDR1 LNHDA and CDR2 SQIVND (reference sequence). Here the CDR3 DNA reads TGTGCCAGTAACGCCGCAGGGTGGGATGAAAAACTGTTTTTT. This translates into CASNAAGWDEKLFF.

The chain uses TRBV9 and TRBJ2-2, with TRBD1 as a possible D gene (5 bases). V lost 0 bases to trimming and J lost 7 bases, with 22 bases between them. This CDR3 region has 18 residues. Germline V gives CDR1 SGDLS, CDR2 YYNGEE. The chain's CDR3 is CASSVDPAGALGGGELFF. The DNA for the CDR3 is TGTGCCAGCAGCGTAGACCCCGCTGGGGCTTTGGGCGGCGGGGAGCTGTTTTTT.

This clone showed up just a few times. In DNA form, the CDR3 reads TGTGCCAGCAGCTTAGGATCCGGGAATTCACCCCTCCACTTT. It translates to CASSLGSGNSPLHF. This rearrangement joins TRBV7-3 to TRBJ1-6, with D unclear. The CDR3 runs 14 residues. V was trimmed by 2 bases and J by 7 bases, leaving 9 bases between them. Germline CDR1 is SGHTA and CDR2 is FQGTGA.

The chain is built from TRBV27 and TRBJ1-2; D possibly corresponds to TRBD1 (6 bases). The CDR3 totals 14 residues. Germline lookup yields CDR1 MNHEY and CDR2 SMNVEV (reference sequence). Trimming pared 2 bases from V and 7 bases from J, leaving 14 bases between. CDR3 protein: CASSLNLQTGGYTF. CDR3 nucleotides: TGTGCCAGCAGTTTAAATTTACAGACAGGTGGCTACACCTTC.

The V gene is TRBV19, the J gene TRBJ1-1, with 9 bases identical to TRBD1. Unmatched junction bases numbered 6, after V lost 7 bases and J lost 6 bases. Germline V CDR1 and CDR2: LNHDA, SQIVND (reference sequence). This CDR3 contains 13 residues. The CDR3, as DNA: TGTGCCAGTATGGGACAGGGCTCTTCTGAAGCTTTCTTT. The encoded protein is CASMGQGSSEAFF.

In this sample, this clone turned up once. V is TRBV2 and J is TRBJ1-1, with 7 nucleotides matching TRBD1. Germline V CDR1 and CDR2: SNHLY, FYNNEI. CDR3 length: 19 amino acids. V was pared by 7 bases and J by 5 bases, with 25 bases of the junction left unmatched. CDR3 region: CASTPLGRLDRDFGTEAFF. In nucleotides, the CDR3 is TGTGCCAGCACCCCTCTGGGTAGACTAGACAGGGATTTCGGGACTGAAGCTTTCTTT.

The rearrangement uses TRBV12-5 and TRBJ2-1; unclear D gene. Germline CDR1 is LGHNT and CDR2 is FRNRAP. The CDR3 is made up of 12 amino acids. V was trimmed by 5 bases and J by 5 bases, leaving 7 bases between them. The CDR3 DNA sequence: TGTGCTAGTGGTCCCAGGAACAATGAGCAGTTCTTC. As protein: CASGPRNNEQFF. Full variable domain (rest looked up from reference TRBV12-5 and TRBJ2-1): DARVTQTPRHKVTEMGQEVTMRCQPILGHNTVFWYRQTMMQGLELLAYFRNRAPLDDSGMPKDRFSAEMPDATLATLKIQPSEPRDSAVYFCASGPRNNEQFFGPGTRLTVL.

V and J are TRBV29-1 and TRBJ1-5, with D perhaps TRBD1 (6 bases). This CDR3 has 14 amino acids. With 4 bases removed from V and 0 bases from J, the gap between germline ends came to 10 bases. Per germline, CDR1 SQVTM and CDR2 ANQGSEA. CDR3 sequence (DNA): TGCAGCGTTGTTTTGGGGGCTAGCAATCAGCCCCAGCATTTT. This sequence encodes CSVVLGASNQPQHF.

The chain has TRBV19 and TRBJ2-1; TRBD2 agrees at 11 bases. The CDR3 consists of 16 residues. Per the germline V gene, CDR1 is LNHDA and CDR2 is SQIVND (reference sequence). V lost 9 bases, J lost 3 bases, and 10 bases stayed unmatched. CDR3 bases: TGTGCCAGCACCGGACTAGCGGGTGGACGCTACAATGAGCAGTTCTTC. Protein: CASTGLAGGRYNEQFF.

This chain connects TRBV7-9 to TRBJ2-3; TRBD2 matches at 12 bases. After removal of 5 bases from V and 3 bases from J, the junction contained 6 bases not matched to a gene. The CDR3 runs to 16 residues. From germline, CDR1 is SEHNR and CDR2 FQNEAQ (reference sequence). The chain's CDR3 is CASSRGLAGRTDTQYF. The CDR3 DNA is TGTGCCAGCAGCCGAGGACTAGCGGGGAGGACAGATACGCAGTATTTT.

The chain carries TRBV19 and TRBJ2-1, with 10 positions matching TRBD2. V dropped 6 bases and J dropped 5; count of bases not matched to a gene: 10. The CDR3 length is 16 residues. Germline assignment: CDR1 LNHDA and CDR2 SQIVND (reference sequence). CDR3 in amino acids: CASRTWTSGDNNEQFF. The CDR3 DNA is TGTGCCAGTAGGACCTGGACTAGCGGAGATAACAATGAGCAGTTCTTC.

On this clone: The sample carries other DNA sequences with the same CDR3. The CDR3 reads CASSYGGEGYEQYF. The CDR3 DNA reads TGTGCCAGCAGTTACGGGGGGGAAGGGTACGAGCAGTACTTC. This rearrangement joins TRBV6-6 to TRBJ2-7, with 7 bases that match TRBD2. Germline V CDR1 and CDR2: MNHNY, SVGAGI (reference sequence). After removal of 2 bases from V and 4 bases from J, the junction contained 5 bases not matched to a gene. The CDR3 spans 14 residues.

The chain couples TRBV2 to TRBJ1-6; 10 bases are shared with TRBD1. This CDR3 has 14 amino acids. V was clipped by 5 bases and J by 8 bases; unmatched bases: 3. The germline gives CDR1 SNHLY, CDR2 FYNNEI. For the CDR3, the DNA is TGTGCCAGCAGTCCGGGACAGGGGTATTCACCCCTCCACTTT. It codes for CASSPGQGYSPLHF.

CDR3 sequence (DNA): TGTGCCAGCAGCTTAGTGGGACAGGGGGGAAATGGCTACACCTTC. It is translated as CASSLVGQGGNGYTF. V and J are TRBV7-9 and TRBJ1-2; 11 bases line up with TRBD1. J gave up 6 bases and V 1 base, and 4 bases lay outside the gene matches. This CDR3 contains 15 residues. Germline V gives CDR1 SEHNR, CDR2 FQNEAQ (reference sequence).

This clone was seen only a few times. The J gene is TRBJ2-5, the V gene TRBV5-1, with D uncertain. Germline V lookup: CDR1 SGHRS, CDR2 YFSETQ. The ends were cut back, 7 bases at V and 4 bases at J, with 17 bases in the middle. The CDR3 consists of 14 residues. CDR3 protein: CASHSERPGETQYF. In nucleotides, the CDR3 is TGCGCCAGCCACTCGGAGAGGCCGGGAGAGACCCAGTACTTC.

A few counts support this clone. Here the CDR3 DNA reads TGCAGCCTACAGTCGAACACTGAAGCTTTCTTT. This encodes CSLQSNTEAFF. V and J are TRBV29-1 and TRBJ1-1; D uncertain. The germline CDR1 and CDR2 sequences are SQVTM and ANQGSEA. V lost 8 bases and J 1 base, leaving 8 bases between the germline ends. The CDR3 has 11 residues.

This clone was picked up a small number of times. The CDR3 loop reads CASSLAGGSGNTIYF. CDR3 sequence (DNA): TGTGCCAGCAGCTTAGCAGGGGGCTCTGGAAACACCATATATTTT. The genes are TRBV5-4 and TRBJ1-3; 7 bases align to TRBD1. The CDR3 is made up of 15 amino acids. J lost 0 bases, V lost 2 bases, and 2 bases had no gene match. The germline V gene encodes CDR1 SGHNT and CDR2 YYREEE (reference sequence).

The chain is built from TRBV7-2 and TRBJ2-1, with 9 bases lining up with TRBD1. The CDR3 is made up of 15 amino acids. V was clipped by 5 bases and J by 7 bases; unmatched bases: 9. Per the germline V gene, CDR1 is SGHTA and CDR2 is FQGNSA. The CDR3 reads CASSPSRDRVNEQFF. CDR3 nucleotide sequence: TGTGCCAGCAGCCCGTCCCGGGACAGGGTAAATGAGCAGTTCTTC.

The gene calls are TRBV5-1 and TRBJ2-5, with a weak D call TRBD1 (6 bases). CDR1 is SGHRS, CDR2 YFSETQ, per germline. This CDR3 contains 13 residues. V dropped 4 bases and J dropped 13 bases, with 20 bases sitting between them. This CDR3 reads CASSPKTGTEVYF. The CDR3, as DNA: TGCGCCAGCAGCCCTAAAACAGGGACGGAGGTGTACTTC.